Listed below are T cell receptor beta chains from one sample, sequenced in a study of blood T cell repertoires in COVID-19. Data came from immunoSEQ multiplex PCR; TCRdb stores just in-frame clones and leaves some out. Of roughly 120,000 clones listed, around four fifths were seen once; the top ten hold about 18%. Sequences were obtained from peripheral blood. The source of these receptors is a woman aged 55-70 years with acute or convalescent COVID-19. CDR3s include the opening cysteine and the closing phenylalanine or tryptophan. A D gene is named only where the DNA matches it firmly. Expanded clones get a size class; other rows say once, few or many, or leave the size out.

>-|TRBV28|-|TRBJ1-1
TGTGCCAGCACCACTCAGGGGAGTGCTTTCTTT
CASTTQGSAFF
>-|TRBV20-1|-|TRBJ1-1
TGCAGTGCTAGTGACGGGAGGGACACTGAAGCTTTCTTT
CSASDGRDTEAFF
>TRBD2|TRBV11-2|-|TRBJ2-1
TGTGCCAGCAGCTTTCCTAGCGGGGTCACCTACAATGAGCAGTTCTTC
CASSFPSGVTYNEQFF
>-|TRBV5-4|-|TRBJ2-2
TGTGCCAGCACCCGAGGGGGGGCACACCTCACCGGGGAGCTGTTTTTT
CASTRGGAHLTGELFF
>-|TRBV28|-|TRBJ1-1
TGTGCCACCCGGCGGGGCCCCACCACTGAAGCTTTCTTT
CATRRGPTTEAFF
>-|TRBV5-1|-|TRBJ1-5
TGCGCCAGCAGCATAGGGGGCAATCAGCCCCAGCATTTT
CASSIGGNQPQHF
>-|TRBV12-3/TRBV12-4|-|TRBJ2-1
TGTGCCAGCAAAACAGGGCACGAGCAGTTCTTC
CASKTGHEQFF
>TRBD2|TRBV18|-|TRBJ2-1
TGTGCCAGCTCACTTGGACTAGCGGGGGGGAATGAGCAGTTCTTC
CASSLGLAGGNEQFF
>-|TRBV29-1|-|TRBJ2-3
TGCAGCGTTCCCCTGATAGCAGATACGCAGTATTTT
CSVPLIADTQYF
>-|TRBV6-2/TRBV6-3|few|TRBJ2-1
TGTGCCAGCAGTTACTCTCCGTTGACAGGAATTTACAATGAGCAGTTCTTC
CASSYSPLTGIYNEQFF
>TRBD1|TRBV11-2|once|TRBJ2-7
TGTGCCAGCGAGGGACAGGGTTCCTACGAGCAGTACTTC
CASEGQGSYEQYF
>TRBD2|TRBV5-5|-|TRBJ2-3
TGTGCCAGCAGCTTGTTCGGCGGGAGGGGGGGCACAGATACGCAGTATTTT
CASSLFGGRGGTDTQYF
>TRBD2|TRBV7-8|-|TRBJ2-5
TGTGCCAGCAGCGGACTAGCGCCTTGGGGTGAGACCCAGTACTTC
CASSGLAPWGETQYF